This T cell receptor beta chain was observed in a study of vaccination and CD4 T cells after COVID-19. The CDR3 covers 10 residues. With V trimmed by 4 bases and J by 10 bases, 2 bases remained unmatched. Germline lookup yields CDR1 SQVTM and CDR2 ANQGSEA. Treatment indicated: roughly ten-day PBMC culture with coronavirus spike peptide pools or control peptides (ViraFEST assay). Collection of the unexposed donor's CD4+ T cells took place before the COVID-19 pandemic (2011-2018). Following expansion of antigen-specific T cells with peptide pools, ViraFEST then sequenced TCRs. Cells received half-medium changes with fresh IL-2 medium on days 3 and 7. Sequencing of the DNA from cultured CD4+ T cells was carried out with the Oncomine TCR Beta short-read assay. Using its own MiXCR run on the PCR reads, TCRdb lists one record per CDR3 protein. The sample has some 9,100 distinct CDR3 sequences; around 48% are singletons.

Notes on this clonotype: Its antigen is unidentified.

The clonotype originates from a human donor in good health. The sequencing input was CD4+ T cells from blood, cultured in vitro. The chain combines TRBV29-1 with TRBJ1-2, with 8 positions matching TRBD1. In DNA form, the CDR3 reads TGCAGCGTTGCGGACAGGGTCTACACCTTC. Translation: CSVADRVYTF.